This TCR beta chain was found in a study of T cells after posttransplantation cyclophosphamide. Overall study results and limits: Recipient CMV seropositivity and CMV reactivation strongly tracked TRB clonality. Donor CD8+ memory clones often dominated recipient blood repertoires at later times. Blood and skin or GI T cell repertoires showed limited TRB overlap.

Data came from immunoSEQ multiplex PCR; TCRdb stores just in-frame clones and leaves some out. Of thousands of clones in the sample, almost 70% were seen once. With V trimmed by 4 bases and J by 4 bases, 7 bases remained unmatched. This CDR3 comprises 16 residues. Germline CDR1 reads SEHNR; CDR2 reads FQNEAQ (reference sequence). Concerning this clone: The target antigen is unknown.

Treatment was busulfan-fludarabine conditioning, a marrow graft, and cyclophosphamide on days +3 and +4. This receptor was identified in a female patient between 35 and 55 years old who received an allogeneic stem cell transplant from a related donor, was CMV-positive, and had no GVHD. Some T cells may be graft donor cells. This material consisted of CD8+ T cells sorted from PBMCs, taken more than 950 days after allogeneic stem cell transplant with posttransplant cyclophosphamide. This chain joins TRBV7-9 and TRBJ2-1, with 10 bases lining up with TRBD1. CDR3 sequence: CASSSSDRGYYNEQFF. The CDR3 nucleotides read TGTGCCAGCAGCTCCTCGGACAGGGGGTATTACAATGAGCAGTTCTTC.